One T cell receptor beta chain is described in this entry. The antigen it recognizes is unknown. Base-call qualities are not available, and no considerably larger clone is one nucleotide away. The source of the sample is a study of blood T cell repertoires in COVID-19 (TCRdb year 2020). Regarding the complete study: Samples covering the acute and convalescent phases of COVID-19 were provided by collaborators in the United States, Italy and Spain. The prospective study material was composed of cDNA or gDNA derived from T cells, B-cell-depleted T cells, or PBMCs. Deeply sampled blood TCRbeta repertoires from subjects exposed to, actively infected with, or recovered from COVID-19 were included in the dataset. A freely available public database, intended as a resource for researchers studying the immune response to SARS-CoV-2, is where the repertoires were released. The samples were drawn from two sources: the first 160 participants of the ongoing ImmuneRACE study, and 1,200 or so subjects contributed by 6 global collaborators. Nearly every sample came with metadata listing a de-identified subject ID, COVID-19 status, age in years and sex. Where available, HLA class I and class II types were obtained from metadata supplied by the sample provider rather than from assay-based typing. Broad study findings and their caveats: The quantity of clinical and demographic metadata differed by source and by participant and was supplied without curation.

Measured from the cysteine to the phenylalanine, the CDR3 is 13 residues long. Of the read, only the CDR3 DNA is kept; its 39 bases are in frame from base 1. The germline V gene (reference sequence) specifies LGHDT as CDR1 and YNNKEL as CDR2. V is pared back by 4 bases and J by 5 bases, with 11 bases lying between the germline termini. The collaborating institutions used their own protocols to collect whole blood in K2EDTA tubes. For TCRbeta analysis, collaborator samples were shipped as frozen whole blood, as isolated PBMCs, or as DNA extracted from either sample type. TCRbeta CDR3 regions were amplified from genomic DNA using the immunoSEQ Assay, a bias-controlled multiplex PCR. The original pipeline was this. Nucleated cell counts per sample were estimated from amplification of reference gene primers within the assay. To quantify the absolute abundance of each unique TCRbeta CDR3 rearrangement, sequence reads were collapsed and filtered. For each sample, productive Simpson clonality was calculated as the square root of Simpson's diversity index over productive rearrangements. TCRdb obtained this table from immuneACCESS and retained in-frame rearrangements with V and J assigned. These tables miss some clones; where compared with another copy, unresolved V genes account for less than half of the shortfall, and the remainder is unexplained. V, J and clone size are taken as reported in that table, and D and trimming were inferred from the DNA itself. For this sample there are about 230,000 clones; about 88% appear just once. More than 0.75% of the sample is held by the ten biggest clonotypes.

This TCR was recovered from a man in his forties with acute or convalescent COVID-19. The rearrangement combines TRBV3-1 (or the pseudogene TRBV3-2) with TRBJ2-5; the D gene identity is not certain. Sequenced sample: peripheral blood. The CDR3 amino acid sequence is: CASSPRRRETQYF. In nucleotide form, the sequence is TGTGCCAGCAGCCCTAGACGAAGGGAGACCCAGTACTTC.